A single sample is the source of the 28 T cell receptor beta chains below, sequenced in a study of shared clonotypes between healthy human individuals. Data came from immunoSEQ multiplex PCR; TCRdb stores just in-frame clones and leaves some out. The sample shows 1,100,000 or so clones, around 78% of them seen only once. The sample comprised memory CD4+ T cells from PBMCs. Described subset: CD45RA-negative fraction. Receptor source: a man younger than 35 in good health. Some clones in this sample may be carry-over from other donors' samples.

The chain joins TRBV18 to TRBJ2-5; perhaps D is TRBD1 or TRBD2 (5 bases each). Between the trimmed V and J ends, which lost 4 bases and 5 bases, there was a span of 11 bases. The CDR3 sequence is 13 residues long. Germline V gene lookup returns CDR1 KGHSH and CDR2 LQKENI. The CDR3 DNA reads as TGTGCCAGCTCACTCGGGGCTGCCGAGACCCAGTACTTC. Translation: CASSLGAAETQYF.

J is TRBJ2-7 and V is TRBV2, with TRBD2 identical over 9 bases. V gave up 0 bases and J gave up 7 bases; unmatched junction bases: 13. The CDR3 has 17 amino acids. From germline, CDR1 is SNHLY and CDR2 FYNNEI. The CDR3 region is CASSEAHQREDGGEQYF. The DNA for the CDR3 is TGTGCCAGCAGTGAAGCGCACCAGCGGGAGGACGGGGGGGAGCAGTACTTC. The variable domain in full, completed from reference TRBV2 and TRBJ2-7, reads EPEVTQTPSHQVTQMGQEVILRCVPISNHLYFYWYRQILGQKVEFLVSFYNNEISEKSEIFDDQFSVERPDGSNFTLKIRSTKLEDSAMYFCASSEAHQREDGGEQYFGPGTRLTVT.

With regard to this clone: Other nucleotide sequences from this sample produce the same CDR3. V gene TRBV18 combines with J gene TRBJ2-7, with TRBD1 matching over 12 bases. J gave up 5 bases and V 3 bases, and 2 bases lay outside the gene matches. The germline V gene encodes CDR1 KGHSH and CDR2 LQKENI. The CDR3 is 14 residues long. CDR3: CASSPGQGANEQYF. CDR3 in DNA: TGTGCCAGCTCACCGGGACAGGGGGCCAACGAGCAGTACTTC.

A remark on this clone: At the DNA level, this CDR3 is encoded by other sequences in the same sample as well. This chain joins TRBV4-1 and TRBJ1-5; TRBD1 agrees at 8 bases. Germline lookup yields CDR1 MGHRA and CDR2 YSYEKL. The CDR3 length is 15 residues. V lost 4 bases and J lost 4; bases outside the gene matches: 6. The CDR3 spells CASSRTGTGNQPQHF. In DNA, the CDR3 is TGCGCCAGCAGCCGGACCGGGACAGGTAATCAGCCCCAGCATTTT.

In DNA, the CDR3 is TGTGCCAGCAGCTTAGTGGCAGGGGGCCTCTATGGCTACACCTTC. It translates to CASSLVAGGLYGYTF. The chain couples TRBV7-2 to TRBJ1-2; 8 bases align to TRBD1. The trim removed 1 base at V and 4 bases at J, leaving 5 bases unmatched. Germline CDR1 SGHTA, CDR2 FQGNSA. The CDR3 has 15 amino acids.

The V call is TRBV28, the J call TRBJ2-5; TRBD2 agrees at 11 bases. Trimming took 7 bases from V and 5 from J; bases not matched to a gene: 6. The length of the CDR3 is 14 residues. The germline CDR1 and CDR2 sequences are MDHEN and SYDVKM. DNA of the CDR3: TGTGCCAGCAATGTAGCGGGAGGGCGGGAGACCCAGTACTTC. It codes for CASNVAGGRETQYF. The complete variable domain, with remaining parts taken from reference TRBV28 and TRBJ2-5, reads DVKVTQSSRYLVKRTGEKVFLECVQDMDHENMFWYRQDPGLGLRLIYFSYDVKMKEKGDIPEGYSVSREKKERFSLILESASTNQTSMYLCASNVAGGRETQYFGPGTRLLVL.

The CDR3 DNA reads TGCACCACCGGGGAGCGGCCCGTAAGGGATGGCTACACCTTC. The encoded protein is CTTGERPVRDGYTF. This chain connects TRBV29-1 to TRBJ1-2, with D hard to call. The V gene's germline CDR1 is SQVTM and CDR2 ANQGSEA. This CDR3 comprises 14 residues.

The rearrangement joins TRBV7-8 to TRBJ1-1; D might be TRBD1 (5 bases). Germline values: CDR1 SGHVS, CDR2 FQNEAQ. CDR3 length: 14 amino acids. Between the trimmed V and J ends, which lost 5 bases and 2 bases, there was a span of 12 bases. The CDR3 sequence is CASSPRDPNTEAFF. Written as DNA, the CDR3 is TGTGCCAGCAGCCCACGGGACCCAAACACTGAAGCTTTCTTT.

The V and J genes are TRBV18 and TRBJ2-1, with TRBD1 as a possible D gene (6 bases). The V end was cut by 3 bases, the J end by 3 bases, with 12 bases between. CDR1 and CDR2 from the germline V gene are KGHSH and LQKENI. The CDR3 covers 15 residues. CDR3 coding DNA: TGTGCCAGCTCACCGACCCAGGGGATCTACAATGAGCAGTTCTTC. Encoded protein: CASSPTQGIYNEQFF.

This CDR3 is CASSFWGSGDTEAFF. CDR3 DNA: TGTGCCAGCAGTTTTTGGGGGTCTGGGGACACTGAAGCTTTCTTT. The gene calls are TRBV27 and TRBJ1-1; a weak D match, TRBD1 (5 bases). Germline lookup yields CDR1 MNHEY and CDR2 SMNVEV (reference sequence). V shed 3 bases and J shed 3 bases, with 14 bases lying between them. The CDR3 has 15 residues.

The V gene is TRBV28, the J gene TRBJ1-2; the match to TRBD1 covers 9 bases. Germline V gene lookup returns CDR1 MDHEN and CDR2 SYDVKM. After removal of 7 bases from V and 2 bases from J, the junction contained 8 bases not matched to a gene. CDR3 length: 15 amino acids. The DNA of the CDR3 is TGTGCCAGCACTGAGACCGGGACAGGGAACTATGGCTACACCTTC. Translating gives CASTETGTGNYGYTF.

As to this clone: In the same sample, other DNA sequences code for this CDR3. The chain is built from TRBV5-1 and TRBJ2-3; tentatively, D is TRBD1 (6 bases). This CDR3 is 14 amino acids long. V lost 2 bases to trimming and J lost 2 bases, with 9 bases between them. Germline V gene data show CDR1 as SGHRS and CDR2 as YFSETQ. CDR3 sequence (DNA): TGCGCCAGCAGCTTACAGGGAGACACAGATACGCAGTATTTT. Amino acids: CASSLQGDTDTQYF.

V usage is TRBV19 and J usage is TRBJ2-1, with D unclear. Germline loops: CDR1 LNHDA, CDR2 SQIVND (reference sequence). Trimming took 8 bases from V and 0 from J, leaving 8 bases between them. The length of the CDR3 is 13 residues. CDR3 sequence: CASGLISYNEQFF. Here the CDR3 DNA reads TGTGCCAGTGGTCTTATCTCCTACAATGAGCAGTTCTTC.

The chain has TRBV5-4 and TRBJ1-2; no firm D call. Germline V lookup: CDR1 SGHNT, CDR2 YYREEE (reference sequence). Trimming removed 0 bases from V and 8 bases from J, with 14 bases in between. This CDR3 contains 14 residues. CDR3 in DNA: TGTGCCAGCAGCTTGGGGAGGGTCCCGCTAGGCTACACCTTC. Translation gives CASSLGRVPLGYTF.

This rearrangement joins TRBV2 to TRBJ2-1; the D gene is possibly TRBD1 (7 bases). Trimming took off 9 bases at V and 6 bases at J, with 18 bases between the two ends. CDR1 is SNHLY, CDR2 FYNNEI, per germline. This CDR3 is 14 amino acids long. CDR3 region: CARRRTGGGNEQFF. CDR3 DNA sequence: TGTGCCAGGCGGAGGACAGGAGGGGGCAATGAGCAGTTCTTC.

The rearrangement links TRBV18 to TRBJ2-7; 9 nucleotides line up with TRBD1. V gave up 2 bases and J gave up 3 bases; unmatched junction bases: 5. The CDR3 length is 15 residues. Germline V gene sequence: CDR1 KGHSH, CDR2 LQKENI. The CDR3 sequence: CASSPVGQGSYEQYF. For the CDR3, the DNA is TGTGCCAGCTCACCAGTCGGACAGGGGAGCTACGAGCAGTACTTC.

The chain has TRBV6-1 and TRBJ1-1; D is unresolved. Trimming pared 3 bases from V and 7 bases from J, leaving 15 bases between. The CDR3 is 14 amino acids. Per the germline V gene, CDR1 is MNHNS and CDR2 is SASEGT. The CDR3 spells CASSDVRLRSEAFF. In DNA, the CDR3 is TGTGCCAGCAGTGACGTTAGGCTGCGCAGTGAAGCTTTCTTT.

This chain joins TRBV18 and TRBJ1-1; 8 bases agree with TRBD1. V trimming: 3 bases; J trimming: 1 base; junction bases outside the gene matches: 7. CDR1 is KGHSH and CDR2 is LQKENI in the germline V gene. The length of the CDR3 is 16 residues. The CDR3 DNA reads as TGTGCCAGCTCACCCCTGACAGGGGCCTCGAACACTGAAGCTTTCTTT. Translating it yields CASSPLTGASNTEAFF.

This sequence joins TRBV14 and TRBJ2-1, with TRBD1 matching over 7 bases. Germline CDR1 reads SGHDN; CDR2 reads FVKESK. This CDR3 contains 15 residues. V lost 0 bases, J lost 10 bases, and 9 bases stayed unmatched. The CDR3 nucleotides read TGTGCCAGCAGCCAAGAATTGACAGGGTTCGGGGAGCAGTTCTTC. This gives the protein CASSQELTGFGEQFF. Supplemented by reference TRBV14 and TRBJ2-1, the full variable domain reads EAGVTQFPSHSVIEKGQTVTLRCDPISGHDNLYWYRRVMGKEIKFLLHFVKESKQDESGMPNNRFLAERTGGTYSTLKVQPAELEDSGVYFCASSQELTGFGEQFFGPGTRLTVL.

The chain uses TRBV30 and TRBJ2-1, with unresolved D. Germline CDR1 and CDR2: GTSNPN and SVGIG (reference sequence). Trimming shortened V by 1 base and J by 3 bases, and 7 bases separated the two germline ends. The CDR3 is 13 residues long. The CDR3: CAWSAPNYNEQFF. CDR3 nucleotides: TGTGCCTGGAGTGCCCCGAACTACAATGAGCAGTTCTTC.

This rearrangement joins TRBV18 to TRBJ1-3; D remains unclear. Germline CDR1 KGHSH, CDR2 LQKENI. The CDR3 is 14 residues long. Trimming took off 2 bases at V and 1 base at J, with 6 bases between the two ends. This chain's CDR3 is CASSPSRSGNTIYF. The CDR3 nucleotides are TGTGCCAGCTCACCATCTAGGTCTGGAAACACCATATATTTT.

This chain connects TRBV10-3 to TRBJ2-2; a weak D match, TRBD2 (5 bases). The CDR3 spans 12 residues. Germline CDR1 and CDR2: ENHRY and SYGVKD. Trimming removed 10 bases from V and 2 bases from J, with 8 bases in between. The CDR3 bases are TGTGCCACCGAGGGCAACACCGGGGAGCTGTTTTTT. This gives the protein CATEGNTGELFF.

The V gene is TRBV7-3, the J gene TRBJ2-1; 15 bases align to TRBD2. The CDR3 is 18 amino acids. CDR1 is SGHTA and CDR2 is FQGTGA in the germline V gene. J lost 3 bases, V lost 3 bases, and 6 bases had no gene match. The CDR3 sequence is CASSLPGLAGGHYNEQFF. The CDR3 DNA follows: TGTGCCAGCAGCTTGCCGGGACTAGCGGGAGGACACTACAATGAGCAGTTCTTC.

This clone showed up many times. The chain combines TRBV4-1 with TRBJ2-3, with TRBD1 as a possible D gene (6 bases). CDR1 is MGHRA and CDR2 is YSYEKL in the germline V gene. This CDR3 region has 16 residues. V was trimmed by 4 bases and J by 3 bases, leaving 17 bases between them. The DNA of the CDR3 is TGCGCCAGCAGCCCCCTAGGGGGACCCCTAACAGATACGCAGTATTTT. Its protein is CASSPLGGPLTDTQYF.

CDR3 bases: TGTGCCAGCAGCCGTCCCCTCGCCGAGCAGTACTTC. Translated, it gives CASSRPLAEQYF. The chain is built from TRBV5-6 and TRBJ2-7; D unclear. This CDR3 has 12 amino acids. V was trimmed by 4 bases and J by 6 bases, leaving 11 bases between them. Germline values: CDR1 SGHDT, CDR2 YYEEEE.

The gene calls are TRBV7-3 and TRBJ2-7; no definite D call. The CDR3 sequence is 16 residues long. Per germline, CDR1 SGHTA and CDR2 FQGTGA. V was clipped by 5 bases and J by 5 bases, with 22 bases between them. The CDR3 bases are TGTGCCAGCAGCGAAGACCCCCCTAGTTTCCCCAACGAGCAGTACTTC. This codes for CASSEDPPSFPNEQYF.

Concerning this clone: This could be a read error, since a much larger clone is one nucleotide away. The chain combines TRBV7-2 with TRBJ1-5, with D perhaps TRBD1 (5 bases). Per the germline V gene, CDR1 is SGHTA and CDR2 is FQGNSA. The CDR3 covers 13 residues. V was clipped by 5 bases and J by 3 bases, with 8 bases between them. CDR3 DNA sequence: TGTGCCAGCAGCCGGGGGGACAATCAGCCCCAGCATTTT. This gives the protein CASSRGDNQPQHF.

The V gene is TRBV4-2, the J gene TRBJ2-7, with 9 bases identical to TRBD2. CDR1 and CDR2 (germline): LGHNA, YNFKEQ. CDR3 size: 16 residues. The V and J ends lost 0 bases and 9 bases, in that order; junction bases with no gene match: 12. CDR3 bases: TGTGCCAGCAGCCAAGATCTGGGGGTTAGCGGGGGTTCGCAGTACTTC. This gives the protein CASSQDLGVSGGSQYF.